Sequencing of this T cell receptor beta chain was carried out in a study of OX40 agonist ivuxolimab in advanced cancers. Only in-frame clones appear in the TCRdb table, and some are missing; sequencing was by immunoSEQ multiplex PCR. The sample comprises approximately 51,000 clones, 60% to 80% of which are singletons, and under 2.5% rests with the top ten. Autoimmune disease history or systemic immunosuppression led to patients being barred. Germline lookup yields CDR1 ENHRY and CDR2 SYGVKD. The CDR3 has 16 residues. The junction had 16 bases not matched to a gene; V was cut back by 7 bases and J by 5 bases.

The chain recombines TRBV10-3 with TRBJ2-7, with 8 bases identical to TRBD2. Specimen: CD4+ or CD8+ T cells sorted from blood, collected in a trial of the OX40 agonist ivuxolimab. The TCR sequence derives from an adult with an advanced solid tumor such as melanoma, head and neck, liver or kidney cancer. The CDR3 loop is CAITRTGSGGVHEQYF. CDR3 nucleotides: TGTGCCATCACCAGGACGGGCTCCGGGGGGGTTCACGAGCAGTACTTC.